This TCR beta chain was recovered during a study of T cell responses to AZD1222 COVID-19 vaccine. Researchers grouped second doses given at about 4 or about 12 weeks into one pool. Measured with immunoSEQ multiplex PCR; TCRdb has only the in-frame clones, and not every one. The sample has about 140,000 clones, around nine tenths seen once. The CDR3 runs 14 residues. Deletions cut 1 base from V and 14 bases from J, with 15 bases between. The germline V gene encodes CDR1 SEHNR and CDR2 FQNEAQ (reference sequence). This sequence originates from an adult who received the AZD1222 COVID-19 vaccine. The chain joins TRBV7-9 to TRBJ1-6; unclear D gene. The starting material was peripheral blood, obtained 28 days after the second AZD1222 dose. This CDR3 is CASSLGGLELSLHF. The CDR3 DNA reads TGTGCCAGCAGCTTAGGAGGACTGGAGCTATCCCTCCACTTT.